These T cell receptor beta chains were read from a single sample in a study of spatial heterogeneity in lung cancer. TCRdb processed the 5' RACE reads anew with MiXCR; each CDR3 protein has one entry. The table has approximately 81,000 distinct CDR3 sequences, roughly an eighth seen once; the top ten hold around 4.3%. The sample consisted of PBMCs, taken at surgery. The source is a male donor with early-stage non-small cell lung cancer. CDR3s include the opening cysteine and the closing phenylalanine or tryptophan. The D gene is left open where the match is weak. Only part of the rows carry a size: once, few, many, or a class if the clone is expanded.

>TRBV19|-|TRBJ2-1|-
TGTGCCAGTAGTTTGGACTATTACAATGAGCAGTTCTTC
CASSLDYYNEQFF
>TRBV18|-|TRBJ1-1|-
TGTGCCAGCTCACCACGGGAGGAGAACACTGAAGCTTTCTTT
CASSPREENTEAFF
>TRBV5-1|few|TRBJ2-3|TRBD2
TGCGCCAGCAGCTGGACCGGGACTAGCGGGGGGGCGGTAGATACGCAGTATTTT
CASSWTGTSGGAVDTQYF
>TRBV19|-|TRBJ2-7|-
TGTGCCAGTAGTGTAAGCCGGGCCTCAGCCTACGAGCAGTACTTC
CASSVSRASAYEQYF
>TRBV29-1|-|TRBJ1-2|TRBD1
TGCAGCGTTCGACAGGGGGCCGACTATGGCTACACCTTC
CSVRQGADYGYTF
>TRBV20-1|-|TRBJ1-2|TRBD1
TGCAGTGCTTTATCGACAGGGAAGGAGCGAGAGCTCTTC
CSALSTGKERELF
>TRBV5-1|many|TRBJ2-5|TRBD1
TGCGCCAGCGCACAGGGGGAAGAGACCCAGTACTTC
CASAQGEETQYF
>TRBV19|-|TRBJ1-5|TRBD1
TGTGCCAGTAGCCACGGACAGGGAGGACAGCCCCAGCATTTT
CASSHGQGGQPQHF
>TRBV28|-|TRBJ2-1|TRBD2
TGTGCCAGCAGTTTGTTCCAGACTAGCGGGCGGAATGAGCAGTTCTTC
CASSLFQTSGRNEQFF
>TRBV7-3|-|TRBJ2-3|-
TGTGCCAGCAGCTTAGCGGGAACTTACACAGATACGCAGTATTTT
CASSLAGTYTDTQYF
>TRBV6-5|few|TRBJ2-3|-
TGTGCCAGCAGCTTGGGGACCGCCACAGATACGCAGTATTTT
CASSLGTATDTQYF
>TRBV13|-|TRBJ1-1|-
TGTGCCAGCAGCTTACAGCAGGCGAACACTGAAGCTTTCTTT
CASSLQQANTEAFF
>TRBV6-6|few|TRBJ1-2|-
TGTGCCAGCAGTTACGCAAAGGGCTACACCTTC
CASSYAKGYTF
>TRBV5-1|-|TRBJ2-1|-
TGCGCCAGCAGCCGGGTCCAACAGGTCTACAATGAGCAGTTCTTC
CASSRVQQVYNEQFF
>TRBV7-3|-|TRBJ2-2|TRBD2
TGTGCCAGCAGCTTAAGCGGGAGGGCCGGGGAGCTGTTTTTT
CASSLSGRAGELFF
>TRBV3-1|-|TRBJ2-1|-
TGTGCCAGCAGCCATTTGTCCGGCAATGAGCAGTTCTTC
CASSHLSGNEQFF
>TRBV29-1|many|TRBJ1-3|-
TGCAGCGTTGATTCTGGAAACACCATATATTTT
CSVDSGNTIYF
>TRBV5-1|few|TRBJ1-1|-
TGCGCCAGCAGCGTGGGCTCTGAAGCTTTCTTT
CASSVGSEAFF
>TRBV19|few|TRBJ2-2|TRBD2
TGTGCCAGTAGCCGGACTAGCGGGATTGCCGGGGAGCTGTTTTTT
CASSRTSGIAGELFF
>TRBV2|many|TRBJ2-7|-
TGTGCCAGCAGTGCCCAGGGCCACGAGCAGTACTTC
CASSAQGHEQYF
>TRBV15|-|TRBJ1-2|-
TGTGCCACCAGCCTAACAGGGCTGGGAGGCTACACCTTC
CATSLTGLGGYTF
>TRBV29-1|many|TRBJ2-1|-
TGCAGCGTCGCACCCGGGTATGAGCAGTTCTTC
CSVAPGYEQFF
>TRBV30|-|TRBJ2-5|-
TGTGCCCGAGCATCTGGGGGGCGCGGGATAGCCCAGTACTTC
CARASGGRGIAQYF
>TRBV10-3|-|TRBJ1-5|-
TGTGCCATCAGTCCCGGGCCCGGGGGGCAGCCCCAGCATTTT
CAISPGPGGQPQHF
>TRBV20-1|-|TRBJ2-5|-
TGCAGTGCTAGAGGGGGGGGGGACAGCCTGTGGGAGACCCAGTACTTC
CSARGGGDSLWETQYF
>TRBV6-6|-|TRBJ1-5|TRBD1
TGTGCCAGCACCCCCCAGGGGGCGATATTTGAGAGCAATCAGCCCCAGCATTTT
CASTPQGAIFESNQPQHF
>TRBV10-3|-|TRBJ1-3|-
TGTGCCACTTCAGGGGTCTCTGGAAACACCATATATTTT
CATSGVSGNTIYF